The 27 T cell receptor beta chains listed next were all sequenced from one sample in a study of blood T cells in healthy people across ages (dated by TCRdb to between 2015 and 2016). The library was built by means of 5' RACE. Sequencing used an Illumina HiSeq 2500. The second PCR ran for about 6 to 12 cycles and used a J-beta primer mix along with a sample-barcoded 5' primer. TCRdb cleaned the public reads at Q25 with fastp, built clones with MiXCR and kept in-frame beta chains. Each entry merges the rows of one CDR3 protein and shows their most common DNA and genes. The sample includes around 1.7 million distinct CDR3 sequences, with 28% observed a single time. Roughly 8% of the sample is in the top ten clones. Material for sequencing was blood. These receptors originate from a woman between 25 and 40 years old in good health.

The chain recombines TRBV5-1 with TRBJ2-1; 12 bases agree with TRBD1. The CDR3 is made up of 19 amino acids. Germline assignment: CDR1 SGHRS and CDR2 YFSETQ. With V trimmed by 4 bases and J by 1 base, 12 bases remained unmatched. CDR3 protein: CASSVTGTGGFGSYNEQFF. The CDR3, as DNA: TGCGCCAGCAGCGTTACCGGGACAGGGGGCTTTGGTTCCTACAATGAGCAGTTCTTC.

This clonotype has a handful of counts. The V and J genes are TRBV11-1 and TRBJ2-3; the match to TRBD2 covers 7 bases. The CDR3 loop spans 14 amino acids. From germline, CDR1 is SGHAT and CDR2 FQDESV (reference sequence). V was pared by 9 bases and J by 2 bases, with 8 bases of the junction left unmatched. The CDR3 DNA reads as TGTGCCAGTCGGGAGCGGGGTTTCACAGATACGCAGTATTTT. It yields the protein CASRERGFTDTQYF. The full variable domain, in which reference TRBV11-1 and TRBJ2-3 provide the parts outside the CDR3, is EAEVAQSPRYKITEKSQAVAFWCDPISGHATLYWYRQILGQGPELLVQFQDESVVDDSQLPKDRFSAERLKGVDSTLKIQPAELGDSAMYLCASRERGFTDTQYFGPGTRLTVL.

A few counts support this clonotype. The chain couples TRBV7-3 to TRBJ2-5, with D perhaps TRBD2 (6 bases). This CDR3 has 15 residues. V lost 5 bases, J lost 2 bases, and 15 bases lay in between. Germline assignment: CDR1 SGHTA and CDR2 FQGTGA. Here the CDR3 reads CASSPLAGMQETQYF. In nucleotides, the CDR3 is TGTGCCAGCAGCCCTTTGGCGGGGATGCAAGAGACCCAGTACTTC.

This clonotype appeared a few times. The chain combines TRBV28 with TRBJ2-7; D not certain. Germline loops: CDR1 MDHEN, CDR2 SYDVKM. This CDR3 region has 13 residues. The ends were cut back, 5 bases at V and 6 bases at J, with 14 bases in the middle. CDR3 in amino acids: CASSLPGPLEQYF. The CDR3 DNA sequence: TGTGCCAGCAGTCTCCCGGGCCCTCTCGAGCAGTACTTC.

This clonotype came up a few times. The chain joins TRBV7-3 to TRBJ1-1; TRBD1 might be the D (5 bases). The CDR3 length is 14 residues. Per the germline V gene, CDR1 is SGHTA and CDR2 is FQGTGA. V was trimmed by 2 bases and J by 4 bases, leaving 11 bases between them. CDR3 protein: CASSLYRQGTEAFF. In DNA form, the CDR3 reads TGTGCCAGCAGCTTATACCGGCAGGGCACTGAAGCTTTCTTT.

This clonotype was observed a few times. The chain combines TRBV5-5 with TRBJ1-4, with 9 bases aligning to TRBD1. J was trimmed by 2 bases and V by 3 bases; bases with no gene match: 5. This CDR3 is 16 amino acids long. Germline loops: CDR1 SGHKS, CDR2 YYEKEE (reference sequence). This CDR3 is CASSSPGQGTNEKLFF. DNA of the CDR3: TGTGCCAGCAGCTCGCCCGGACAGGGGACTAATGAAAAACTGTTTTTT.

The chain combines TRBV7-3 with TRBJ2-1; D might be TRBD1 (6 bases). V lost 4 bases to trimming and J lost 8 bases, with 18 bases between them. The germline V gene encodes CDR1 SGHTA and CDR2 FQGTGA. This CDR3 is 15 amino acids long. The CDR3 DNA is TGTGCCAGCAGCTCAAAGCTAACAGGGCTTGATGAGCAGTTCTTC. The encoded protein is CASSSKLTGLDEQFF.

This clonotype was picked up a small number of times. The chain couples TRBV20-1 to TRBJ2-2; the D is unclear. V was shortened by 0 bases and J by 0 bases, with 8 bases between the two germline ends. This CDR3 spans 15 amino acids. The germline CDR1 and CDR2 sequences are DFQATT and SNEGSKA (reference sequence). The CDR3 loop reads CSARDSAANTGELFF. The CDR3 DNA is TGCAGTGCTAGAGATTCTGCGGCGAACACCGGGGAGCTGTTTTTT.

The chain is built from TRBV7-2 and TRBJ2-5; 7 nucleotides align to TRBD2. This CDR3 comprises 14 residues. From germline, CDR1 is SGHTA and CDR2 FQGNSA. The trim removed 1 base at V and 7 bases at J, leaving 6 bases unmatched. The CDR3 nucleotides are TGTGCCAGCAGCTTAGACCCTGGCGGGGGGACCCAGTACTTC. This translates into CASSLDPGGGTQYF.

This clonotype was counted at least ten times. This chain connects TRBV4-3 to TRBJ2-7; 9 positions agree with TRBD2. Looked up from germline, CDR1 is LGHNA and CDR2 is YSLEER. V lost 5 bases and J lost 4; bases outside the gene matches: 9. The CDR3 runs to 15 residues. In DNA, the CDR3 is TGCGCCAGCAGCACCCGACTAGCGGAGCGTTACGAGCAGTACTTC. Translated, it gives CASSTRLAERYEQYF.

A few counts support this clonotype. This rearrangement joins TRBV24-1 to TRBJ2-5, with a tentative D call TRBD1 (7 bases). Germline V gene lookup returns CDR1 KGHDR and CDR2 SFDVKD. Trimming took 9 bases from V and 5 from J, leaving 15 bases between them. The CDR3 has 13 residues. CDR3 amino acids: CATQGGTQETQYF. Here the CDR3 DNA reads TGTGCCACCCAGGGGGGCACACAGGAGACCCAGTACTTC.

A word on this clonotype: A much bigger clone sits one base away, suggesting this may be a read error. The chain carries TRBV5-1 and TRBJ2-1; D ambiguous. V dropped 2 bases and J dropped 10 bases, with 16 bases sitting between them. The CDR3 is 14 amino acids. CDR1 is SGHRS and CDR2 is YFSETQ in the germline V gene. Here the CDR3 DNA reads TGCGCCAGCAGCTTAAGGCAGACCTCCTACGAGCAGTTCTTC. Its translation is CASSLRQTSYEQFF.

This clonotype has a count of ten or more. The chain recombines TRBV10-2 with TRBJ2-5; 7 bases map to TRBD2. V lost 6 bases to trimming and J lost 2 bases; unmatched junction nucleotides: 3. Germline values: CDR1 WSHSY, CDR2 SAAADI. The CDR3 is 13 amino acids. CDR3 loop: CASSGTKQETQYF. The CDR3 region has the DNA TGCGCCAGCAGCGGGACTAAACAAGAGACCCAGTACTTC.

Only a few counts were recorded for this clonotype. The V and J genes are TRBV20-1 and TRBJ1-2; D is possibly TRBD1 (6 bases). V shed 5 bases and J shed 4 bases, with 23 bases lying between them. The CDR3 is made up of 16 amino acids. In germline, CDR1 is DFQATT, CDR2 SNEGSKA (reference sequence). CDR3 bases: TGCAGTGCTCCCTCCGTGGACAGCTCCATACTCTATGGCTACACCTTC. It translates to CSAPSVDSSILYGYTF.

As concerns this clonotype: Mismatch with germline at one junction end may stem from a read error. V gene TRBV29-1 combines with J gene TRBJ2-3; TRBD2 is a possible D gene (6 bases). In germline, CDR1 is SQVTM, CDR2 ANQGSEA. The CDR3 runs 16 residues. CDR3 sequence: CSVAVAGRPSTDTQYF. The CDR3 nucleotides read TGCAGCGTTGCGGTTGCGGGGAGGCCGAGCACAGATACACAGTATTTT.

The rearrangement links TRBV20-1 to TRBJ2-1; 7 bases line up with TRBD2. Germline assignment: CDR1 DFQATT and CDR2 SNEGSKA (reference sequence). This CDR3 spans 11 amino acids. The CDR3 bases are TGCAGGGTGGAGCGGGATCTTGAGCAGTTCTTC. It specifies CRVERDLEQFF.

This clonotype was detected a few times. DNA for the CDR3: TGTGCCAGCAGCTTAGAGTGGGACCCCTATGGCTACACCTTC. It yields the protein CASSLEWDPYGYTF. J is TRBJ1-2 and V is TRBV7-9, with D perhaps matching TRBD1 (5 bases). The CDR3 is made up of 14 amino acids. V was clipped by 1 base and J by 4 bases, with 10 bases between them. The germline CDR1 and CDR2 sequences are SEHNR and FQNEAQ (reference sequence).

This clonotype was counted many times. The chain couples TRBV6-4 to TRBJ2-3; 11 bases line up with TRBD2. There are 15 residues in the CDR3. CDR1 is MRHNA and CDR2 is SNTAGT in the germline V gene. V shed 6 bases and J 2 bases; nucleotides not matched to a gene: 4. In nucleotides, the CDR3 is TGTGCCAGCAGCCCGACTAGCGGGAACACAGATACGCAGTATTTT. Its protein product is CASSPTSGNTDTQYF.

This clonotype was seen just once. The genes are TRBV2 and TRBJ1-2, with no clear D. Germline CDR1 SNHLY, CDR2 FYNNEI. This CDR3 is built from 11 residues. V was shortened by 7 bases and J by 4 bases, with 7 bases between the two germline ends. The CDR3 coding sequence is TGTGCCAGCACCTACTCCTATGGCTACACCTTC. Translated: CASTYSYGYTF.

This clonotype was counted ten times or more. The junction does not match germline at one end; this may be a read error. The chain combines TRBV12-3 or TRBV12-4 with TRBJ1-2; D not certain. This CDR3 has 13 amino acids. This chain's CDR3 is CASSFRGGYGYTF. CDR3 DNA: TGCGCCAGCAGCTTCCGGGGTGGCTATGGCTACACCTTC.

Concerning this clonotype itself: This could be a read error, since a much larger clone is one nucleotide away. The chain combines TRBV20-1 with TRBJ2-3; D unresolved. The CDR3 consists of 13 residues. The germline CDR1 and CDR2 sequences are DFQATT and SNEGSKA (reference sequence). Trimming took off 1 base at V and 5 bases at J, with 10 bases between the two ends. CDR3 nucleotide sequence: TGCAGTGCTAGAGCTTCTTCTAGAGATACGCAGTATTTT. The encoded protein is CSARASSRDTQYF.

The V gene is TRBV12-3 or TRBV12-4, the J gene TRBJ1-1; TRBD1 matches at 7 bases. This CDR3 has 15 amino acids. J lost 9 bases, V lost 3 bases, and 13 bases had no gene match. CDR3 sequence: CASSFLRTGPLKAFF. CDR3 bases: TGTGCCAGCAGTTTTCTACGGACAGGCCCTCTGAAAGCTTTCTTT.

This clonotype showed up just a few times. This chain uses TRBV12-5 with TRBJ2-7; 7 bases line up with TRBD1. J gave up 0 bases and V 6 bases, and 8 bases lay outside the gene matches. Germline CDR1 LGHNT, CDR2 FRNRAP. CDR3 length equals 15 residues. The DNA of the CDR3 is TGTGCTAGTGGCCGGGCGGACAGGACCTCCTACGAGCAGTACTTC. Amino acids: CASGRADRTSYEQYF.

The sample holds a few counts of this clonotype. The chain links TRBV7-2 to TRBJ2-5; TRBD1 matches 7 bases. The CDR3 totals 14 residues. The V segment lost 4 bases and the J segment 4 bases; nucleotides outside the gene matches: 6. Per the germline V gene, CDR1 is SGHTA and CDR2 is FQGNSA. The CDR3 is CASSSQYRGETQYF. The CDR3 nucleotides read TGTGCCAGCAGCTCCCAATACAGGGGAGAGACCCAGTACTTC. The full variable domain, rest sourced from reference TRBV7-2 and TRBJ2-5, is GAGVSQSPSNKVTEKGKDVELRCDPISGHTALYWYRQSLGQGLEFLIYFQGNSAPDKSGLPSDRFSAERTGGSVSTLTIQRTQQEDSAVYLCASSSQYRGETQYFGPGTRLLVL.

This clonotype has a handful of counts. This chain links TRBV7-2 with TRBJ2-3; perhaps TRBD2 as D (5 bases). Germline V gene sequence: CDR1 SGHTA, CDR2 FQGNSA. With 3 bases removed from V and 2 bases from J, the gap between germline ends came to 9 bases. This CDR3 comprises 14 residues. CDR3 sequence: CASSLQRDTDTQYF. The CDR3 nucleotides read TGTGCCAGCAGCTTGCAGAGGGACACAGATACGCAGTATTTT.

The rearrangement joins TRBV21-1 to TRBJ2-1; TRBD1 is the table's D call, not checked against the DNA. TRBV21-1 is flagged as a pseudogene. CDR3 size: 14 residues. The CDR3: CASSDWTGWNEQFF. The CDR3 nucleotides are TGTGCCAGCAGCGACTGGACAGGGTGGAATGAGCAGTTCTTC.

This clonotype was picked up a small number of times. V is TRBV4-1 and J is TRBJ2-5; 10 bases agree with TRBD2. Germline loops: CDR1 MGHRA, CDR2 YSYEKL. V shed 2 bases and J 4 bases; nucleotides not matched to a gene: 1. The CDR3 runs to 14 residues. The CDR3: CASSQRLAGETQYF. As DNA, the CDR3 is TGCGCCAGCAGCCAAAGACTAGCGGGAGAGACCCAGTACTTC.